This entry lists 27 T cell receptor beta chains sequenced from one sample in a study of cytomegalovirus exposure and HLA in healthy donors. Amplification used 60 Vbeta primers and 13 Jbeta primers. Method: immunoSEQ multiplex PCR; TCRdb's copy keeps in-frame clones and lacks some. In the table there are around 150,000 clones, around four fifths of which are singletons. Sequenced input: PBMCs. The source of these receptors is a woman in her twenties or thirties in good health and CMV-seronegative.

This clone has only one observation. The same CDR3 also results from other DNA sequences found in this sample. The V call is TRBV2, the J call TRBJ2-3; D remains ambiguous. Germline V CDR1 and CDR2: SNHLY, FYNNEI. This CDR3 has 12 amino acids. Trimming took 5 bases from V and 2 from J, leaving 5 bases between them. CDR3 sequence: CASSSSTDTQYF. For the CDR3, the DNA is TGTGCCAGCAGTTCCTCCACAGATACGCAGTATTTT.

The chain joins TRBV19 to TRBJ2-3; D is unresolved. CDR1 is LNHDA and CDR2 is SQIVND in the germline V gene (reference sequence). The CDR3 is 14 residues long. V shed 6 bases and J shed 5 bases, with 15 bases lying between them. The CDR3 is CASRDSAIQDTQYF. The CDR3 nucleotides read TGTGCCAGTAGAGACTCGGCGATTCAAGATACGCAGTATTTT.

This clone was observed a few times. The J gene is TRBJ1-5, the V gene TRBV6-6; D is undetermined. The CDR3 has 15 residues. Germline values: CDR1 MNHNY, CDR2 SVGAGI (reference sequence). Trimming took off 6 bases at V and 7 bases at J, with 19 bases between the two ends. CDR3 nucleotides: TGTGCCAGCAGCCCCCTCCAGTTATCGGGGCAGCCCCAGCATTTT. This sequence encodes CASSPLQLSGQPQHF.

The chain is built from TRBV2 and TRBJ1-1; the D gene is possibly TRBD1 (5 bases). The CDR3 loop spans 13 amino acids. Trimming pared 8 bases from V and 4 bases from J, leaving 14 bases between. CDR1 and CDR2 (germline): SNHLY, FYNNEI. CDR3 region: CASVTAPGTEAFF. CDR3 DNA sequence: TGTGCCAGCGTGACAGCCCCGGGCACTGAAGCTTTCTTT.

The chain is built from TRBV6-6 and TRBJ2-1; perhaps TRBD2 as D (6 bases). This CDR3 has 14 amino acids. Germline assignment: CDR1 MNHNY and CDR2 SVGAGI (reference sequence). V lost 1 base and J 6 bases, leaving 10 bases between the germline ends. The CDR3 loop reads CASSYWRGGNEQFF. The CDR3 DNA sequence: TGTGCCAGCAGTTACTGGAGGGGTGGCAATGAGCAGTTCTTC.

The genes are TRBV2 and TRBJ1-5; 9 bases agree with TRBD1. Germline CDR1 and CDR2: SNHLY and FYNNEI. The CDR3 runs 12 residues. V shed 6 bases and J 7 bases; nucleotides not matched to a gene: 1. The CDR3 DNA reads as TGTGCCAGCAGAGACAGGGGGCAGCCCCAGCATTTT. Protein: CASRDRGQPQHF. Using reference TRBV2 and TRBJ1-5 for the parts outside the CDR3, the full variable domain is EPEVTQTPSHQVTQMGQEVILRCVPISNHLYFYWYRQILGQKVEFLVSFYNNEISEKSEIFDDQFSVERPDGSNFTLKIRSTKLEDSAMYFCASRDRGQPQHFGDGTRLSIL.

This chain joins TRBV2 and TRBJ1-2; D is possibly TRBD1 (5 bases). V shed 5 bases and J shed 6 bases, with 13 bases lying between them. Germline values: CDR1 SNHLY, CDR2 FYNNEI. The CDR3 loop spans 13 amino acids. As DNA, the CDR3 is TGTGCCAGCAGTCCACAGGTACGGAATGGCTACACCTTC. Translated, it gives CASSPQVRNGYTF. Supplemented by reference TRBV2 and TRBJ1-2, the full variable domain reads EPEVTQTPSHQVTQMGQEVILRCVPISNHLYFYWYRQILGQKVEFLVSFYNNEISEKSEIFDDQFSVERPDGSNFTLKIRSTKLEDSAMYFCASSPQVRNGYTFGSGTRLTVV.

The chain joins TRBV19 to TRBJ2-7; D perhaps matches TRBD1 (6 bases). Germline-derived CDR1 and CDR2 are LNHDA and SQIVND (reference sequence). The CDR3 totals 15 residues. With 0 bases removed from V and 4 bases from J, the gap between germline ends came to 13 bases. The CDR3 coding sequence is TGTGCCAGTAGTATAGAAGGGGGACACCTTTACGAGCAGTACTTC. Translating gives CASSIEGGHLYEQYF.

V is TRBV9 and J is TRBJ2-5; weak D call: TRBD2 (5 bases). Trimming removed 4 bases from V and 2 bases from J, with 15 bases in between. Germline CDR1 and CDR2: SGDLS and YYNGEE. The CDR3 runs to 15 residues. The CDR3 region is CASSSPGSPQETQYF. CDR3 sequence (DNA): TGTGCCAGCAGCTCGCCGGGGTCCCCACAAGAGACCCAGTACTTC.

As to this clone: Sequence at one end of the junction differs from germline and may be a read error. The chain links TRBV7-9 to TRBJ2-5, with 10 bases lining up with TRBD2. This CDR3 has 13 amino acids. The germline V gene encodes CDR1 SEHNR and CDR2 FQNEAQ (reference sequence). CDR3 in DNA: TGTGCCAGCAGCCTAGCGGGGGCGGAGACCCAGTACTTC. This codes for CASSLAGAETQYF.

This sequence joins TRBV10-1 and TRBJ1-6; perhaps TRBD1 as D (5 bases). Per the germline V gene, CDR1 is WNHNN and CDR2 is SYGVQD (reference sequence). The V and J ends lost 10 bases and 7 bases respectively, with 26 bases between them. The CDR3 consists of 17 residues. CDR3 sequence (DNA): TGCGCCACCTTCCTCCAGACAGCTCCGCTGGAAAATTCACCCCTCCACTTT. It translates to CATFLQTAPLENSPLHF.

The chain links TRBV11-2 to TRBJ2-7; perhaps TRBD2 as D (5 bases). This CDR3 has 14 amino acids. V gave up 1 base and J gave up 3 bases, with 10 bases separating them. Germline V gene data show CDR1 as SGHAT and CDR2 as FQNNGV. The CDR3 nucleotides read TGTGCCAGCAGCTTAGTCTTCCGGGACTACGAGCAGTACTTC. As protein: CASSLVFRDYEQYF.

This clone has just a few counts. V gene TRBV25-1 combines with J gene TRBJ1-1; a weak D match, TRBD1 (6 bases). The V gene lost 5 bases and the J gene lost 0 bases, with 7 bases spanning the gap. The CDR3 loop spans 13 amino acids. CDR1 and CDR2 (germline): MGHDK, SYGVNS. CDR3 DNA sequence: TGTGCCAGCAGTAAGGGGGTGAACACTGAAGCTTTCTTT. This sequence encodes CASSKGVNTEAFF.

The CDR3 bases are TGTGCCAGCTCACCAGGGACATGGTCAGATACGCAGTATTTT. Its protein is CASSPGTWSDTQYF. The chain carries TRBV18 and TRBJ2-3; D is perhaps TRBD1 (6 bases). Trimming left V 2 bases short and J 4 bases short, with 10 bases between. CDR1 KGHSH and CDR2 LQKENI come from the germline V gene. This CDR3 has 14 residues.

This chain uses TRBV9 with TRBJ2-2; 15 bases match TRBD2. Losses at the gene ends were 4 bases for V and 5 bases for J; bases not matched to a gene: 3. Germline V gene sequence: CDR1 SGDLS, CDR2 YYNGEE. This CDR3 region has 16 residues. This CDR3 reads CASSIGLAGGTGELFF. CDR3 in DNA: TGTGCCAGCAGCATTGGACTAGCGGGGGGGACCGGGGAGCTGTTTTTT. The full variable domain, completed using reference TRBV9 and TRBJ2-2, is DSGVTQTPKHLITATGQRVTLRCSPRSGDLSVYWYQQSLDQGLQFLIQYYNGEERAKGNILERFSAQQFPDLHSELNLSSLELGDSALYFCASSIGLAGGTGELFFGEGSRLTVL.

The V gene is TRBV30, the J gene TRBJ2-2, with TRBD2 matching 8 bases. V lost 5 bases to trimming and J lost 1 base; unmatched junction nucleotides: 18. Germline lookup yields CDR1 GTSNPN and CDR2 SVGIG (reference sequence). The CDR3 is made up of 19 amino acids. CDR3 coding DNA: TGTGCCTGGGGCCGCTCGAAAGCGGGGGCCCGGTGGAACACCGGGGAGCTGTTTTTT. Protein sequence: CAWGRSKAGARWNTGELFF.

This chain's CDR3 is CASSSTRGVSDTQYF. CDR3 sequence (DNA): TGTGCCAGCTCCTCAACGCGGGGAGTATCAGATACGCAGTATTTT. The chain joins TRBV18 to TRBJ2-3; weak D call: TRBD2 (6 bases). The CDR3 covers 15 residues. Germline V gives CDR1 KGHSH, CDR2 LQKENI. V shed 6 bases and J shed 4 bases, with 17 bases lying between them.

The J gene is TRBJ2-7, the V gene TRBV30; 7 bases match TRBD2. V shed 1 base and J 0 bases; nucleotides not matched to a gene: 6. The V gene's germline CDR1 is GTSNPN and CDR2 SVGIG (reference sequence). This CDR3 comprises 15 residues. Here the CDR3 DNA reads TGTGCCTGGAGTGCTCTAGCGGAGAGCTCCTACGAGCAGTACTTC. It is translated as CAWSALAESSYEQYF.

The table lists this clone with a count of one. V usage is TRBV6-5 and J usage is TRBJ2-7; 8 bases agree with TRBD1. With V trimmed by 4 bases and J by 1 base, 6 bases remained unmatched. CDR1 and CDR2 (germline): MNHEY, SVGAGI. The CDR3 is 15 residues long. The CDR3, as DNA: TGTGCCAGCAGTTTACGGCAGGGGGCATCCTACGAGCAGTACTTC. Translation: CASSLRQGASYEQYF.

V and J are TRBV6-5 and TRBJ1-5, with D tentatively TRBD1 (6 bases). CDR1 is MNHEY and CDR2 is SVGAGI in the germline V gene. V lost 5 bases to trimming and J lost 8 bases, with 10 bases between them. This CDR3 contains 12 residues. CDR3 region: CASSQGYKPQHF. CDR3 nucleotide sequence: TGTGCCAGCAGTCAGGGGTATAAGCCCCAGCATTTT.

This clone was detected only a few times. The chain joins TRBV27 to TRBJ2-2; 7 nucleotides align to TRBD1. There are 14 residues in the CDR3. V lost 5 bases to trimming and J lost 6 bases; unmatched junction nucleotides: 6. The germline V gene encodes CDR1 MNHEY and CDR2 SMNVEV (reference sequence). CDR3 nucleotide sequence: TGTGCCAGCAGTATCAACAGGGGACCCGGGGAGCTGTTTTTT. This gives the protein CASSINRGPGELFF.

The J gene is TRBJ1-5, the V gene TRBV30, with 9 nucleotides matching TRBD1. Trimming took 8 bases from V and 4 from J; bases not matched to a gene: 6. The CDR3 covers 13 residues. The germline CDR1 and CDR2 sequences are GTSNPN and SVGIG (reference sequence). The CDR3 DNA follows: TGTGCCCCGCCCGGGACAGGGAATCAGCCCCAGCATTTT. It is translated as CAPPGTGNQPQHF.

Here the CDR3 DNA reads TGTGCCAGCAGCTTGATTTACGAGGGCCAAGAGACCCAGTACTTC. Translation gives CASSLIYEGQETQYF. The chain has TRBV5-4 and TRBJ2-5, with D maybe TRBD2 (5 bases). This CDR3 is 15 amino acids long. The V and J ends lost 1 base and 1 base respectively, with 11 bases between them. CDR1 SGHNT and CDR2 YYREEE come from the germline V gene (reference sequence).

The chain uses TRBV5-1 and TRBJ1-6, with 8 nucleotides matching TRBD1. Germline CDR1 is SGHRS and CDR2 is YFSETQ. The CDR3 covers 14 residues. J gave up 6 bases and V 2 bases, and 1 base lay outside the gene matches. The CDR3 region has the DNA TGCGCCAGCAGCTTCCAGGGGGCTAATTCACCCCTCCACTTT. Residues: CASSFQGANSPLHF.

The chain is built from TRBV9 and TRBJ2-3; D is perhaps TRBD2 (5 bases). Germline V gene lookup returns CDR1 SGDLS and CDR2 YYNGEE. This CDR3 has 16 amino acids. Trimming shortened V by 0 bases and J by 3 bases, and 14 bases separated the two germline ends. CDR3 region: CASSVDVGAGTDTQYF. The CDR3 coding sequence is TGTGCCAGCAGCGTAGACGTGGGAGCTGGAACAGATACGCAGTATTTT.

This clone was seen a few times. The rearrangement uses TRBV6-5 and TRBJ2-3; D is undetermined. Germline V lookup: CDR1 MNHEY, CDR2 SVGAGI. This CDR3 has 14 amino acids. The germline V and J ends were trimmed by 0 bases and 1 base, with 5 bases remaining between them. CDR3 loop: CASSYSLGTDTQYF. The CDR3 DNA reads TGTGCCAGCAGTTACTCCCTCGGCACAGATACGCAGTATTTT.

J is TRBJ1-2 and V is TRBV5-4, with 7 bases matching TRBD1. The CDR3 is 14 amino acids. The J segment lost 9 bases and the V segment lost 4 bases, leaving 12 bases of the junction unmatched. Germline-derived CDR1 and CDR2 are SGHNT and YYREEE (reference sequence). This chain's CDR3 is CASSPRGGGQSYTF. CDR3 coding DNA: TGTGCCAGCAGCCCGCGCGGAGGGGGCCAAAGCTACACCTTC. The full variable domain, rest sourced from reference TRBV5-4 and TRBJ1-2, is ETGVTQSPTHLIKTRGQQVTLRCSSQSGHNTVSWYQQALGQGPQFIFQYYREEENGRGNFPPRFSGLQFPNYSSELNVNALELDDSALYLCASSPRGGGQSYTFGSGTRLTVV.